The 10 T cell receptor beta chains listed next were all sequenced from one sample in a study of cytomegalovirus exposure and HLA in healthy donors. PCR amplification relied on 60 Vbeta primers (plus 13 Jbeta primers). Clones were read by immunoSEQ multiplex PCR, and TCRdb kept only the in-frame ones, dropping some. This sample carries under 150,000 clones, 83% of them seen once, and the ten largest clones take 1% to 1.5%. Sequencing was done on a sample of PBMCs. The receptors were sampled from a girl aged 2 to 9 in good health and CMV-seronegative.

The gene calls are TRBV7-3 and TRBJ1-1, with D possibly TRBD1 on 6 matching bases. The CDR3 loop spans 13 amino acids. Trimming removed 3 bases from V and 8 bases from J, with 13 bases in between. Germline lookup yields CDR1 SGHTA and CDR2 FQGTGA. CDR3 in DNA: TGTGCCAGCAGCTTGGGGGGGCCGGGAGAAGCTTTCTTT. This gives the protein CASSLGGPGEAFF.

V is TRBV4-1 and J is TRBJ2-2, with TRBD2 matching 9 bases. The CDR3 is made up of 16 amino acids. The germline V gene has CDR1 MGHRA and CDR2 YSYEKL. J lost 7 bases, V lost 0 bases, and 6 bases had no gene match. CDR3 coding DNA: TGCGCCAGCAGCCAAGAGCGGGCGGGAGGGCACGGGGAGCTGTTTTTT. Encoded protein: CASSQERAGGHGELFF.

The CDR3 DNA follows: TGCGCCAGCAGCCGGACAGGGGAGGGCAATGAGCAGTTCTTC. Translation: CASSRTGEGNEQFF. The V call is TRBV5-1, the J call TRBJ2-1; 9 positions agree with TRBD1. The CDR3 is 14 amino acids. The ends lost 4 bases at V and 6 bases at J; junction bases unmatched: 5. Germline CDR1 and CDR2: SGHRS and YFSETQ.

This clone was found once. The chain carries TRBV6-1 and TRBJ2-1; 7 nucleotides align to TRBD2. This CDR3 has 16 residues. V shed 4 bases, J shed 3 bases, and the junction held 9 bases outside the gene matches. Germline V gene sequence: CDR1 MNHNS, CDR2 SASEGT. Written as DNA, the CDR3 is TGTGCCAGCAGTGTGGGAGGGACTGCCGTCTACAATGAGCAGTTCTTC. This codes for CASSVGGTAVYNEQFF.

The rearrangement links TRBV15 to TRBJ1-2; 7 bases match TRBD1. This CDR3 contains 14 residues. Germline-derived CDR1 and CDR2 are LNHNV and YYDKDF (reference sequence). J lost 4 bases, V lost 3 bases, and 5 bases had no gene match. CDR3 sequence: CATSRRQGSYGYTF. CDR3 nucleotides: TGTGCCACCAGCAGGCGACAGGGAAGCTATGGCTACACCTTC. The full variable domain, in which reference TRBV15 and TRBJ1-2 provide the parts outside the CDR3, is DAMVIQNPRYQVTQFGKPVTLSCSQTLNHNVMYWYQQKSSQAPKLLFHYYDKDFNNEADTPDNFQSRRPNTSFCFLDIRSPGLGDTAMYLCATSRRQGSYGYTFGSGTRLTVV.

The chain combines TRBV7-2 with TRBJ2-7, with 8 bases that match TRBD1. Germline CDR1 SGHTA, CDR2 FQGNSA. The ends lost 6 bases at V and 2 bases at J; junction bases unmatched: 6. This CDR3 is built from 14 residues. The CDR3 spells CASSNRDRTYEQYF. The CDR3, as DNA: TGTGCCAGCAGTAACCGGGACAGGACCTACGAGCAGTACTTC.

The rearrangement uses TRBV19 and TRBJ1-3; D perhaps matches TRBD1 (5 bases). This CDR3 has 12 amino acids. Trimming pared 7 bases from V and 8 bases from J, leaving 12 bases between. CDR1 LNHDA and CDR2 SQIVND come from the germline V gene (reference sequence). CDR3 in DNA: TGTGCCAGTACAGGGCATGGGGACACCATATATTTT. Its protein product is CASTGHGDTIYF.

The chain has TRBV6-4 and TRBJ2-3; a possible D gene is TRBD2 (6 bases). Germline CDR1 MRHNA, CDR2 SNTAGT. Deletions cut 5 bases from V and 3 bases from J, with 12 bases between. CDR3 length: 14 amino acids. The CDR3 region has the DNA TGTGCCAGCAGTACAAACGGGGGAACAGATACGCAGTATTTT. Amino acids: CASSTNGGTDTQYF.

This chain joins TRBV28 and TRBJ2-1; 8 bases are a match to TRBD1. The germline gives CDR1 MDHEN, CDR2 SYDVKM. V shed 6 bases, J shed 2 bases, and the junction held 3 bases outside the gene matches. The CDR3 spans 14 residues. CDR3 nucleotides: TGTGCCAGCAGAACAGGGGGACCCTACAATGAGCAGTTCTTC. Translating it yields CASRTGGPYNEQFF.

The chain carries TRBV5-1 and TRBJ2-2; a possible D gene is TRBD2 (5 bases). The V end was cut by 0 bases, the J end by 0 bases, with 9 bases between. CDR1 and CDR2 (germline): SGHRS, YFSETQ. The CDR3 sequence is 16 residues long. This chain's CDR3 is CASSLAAGANTGELFF. CDR3 sequence (DNA): TGCGCCAGCAGCTTGGCGGCGGGCGCGAACACCGGGGAGCTGTTTTTT.